The following is a T cell receptor (beta chain) sequence with its context. V dropped 0 bases and J dropped 8; count of bases not matched to a gene: 10. CDR1 and CDR2 from the germline V gene are SGDLS and YYNGEE. This CDR3 is 18 amino acids long. This record comes from a study of blood T cell repertoires in COVID-19. Clones were sequenced by immunoSEQ multiplex PCR, and TCRdb holds only the in-frame ones, with some missing. The table has about 230,000 clones, roughly 90% seen once; the top ten hold around 4.2%. The sequenced material came from PBMCs or T cells enriched from blood (not recorded which). The receptor was isolated from a woman aged 25 to 39 with acute COVID-19. V and J are TRBV9 and TRBJ1-6; 11 nucleotides agree with TRBD1. The CDR3 reads CASSVDPVGTGGHSPLHF. The CDR3 bases are TGTGCCAGCAGCGTAGACCCCGTCGGGACAGGGGGTCATTCACCCCTCCACTTT.